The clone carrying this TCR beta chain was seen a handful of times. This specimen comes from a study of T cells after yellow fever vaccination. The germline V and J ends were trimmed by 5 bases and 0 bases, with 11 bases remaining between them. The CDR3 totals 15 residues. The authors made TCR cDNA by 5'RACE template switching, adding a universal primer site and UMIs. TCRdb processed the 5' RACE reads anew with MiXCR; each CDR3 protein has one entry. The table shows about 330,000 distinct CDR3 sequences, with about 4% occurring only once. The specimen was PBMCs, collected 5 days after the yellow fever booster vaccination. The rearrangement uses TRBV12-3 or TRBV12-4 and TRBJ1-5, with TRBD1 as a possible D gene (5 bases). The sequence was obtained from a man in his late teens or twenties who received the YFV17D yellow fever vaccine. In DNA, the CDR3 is TGTGCCAGCAGTCTTAGGGACTCTAGCAATCAGCCCCAGCATTTT. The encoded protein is CASSLRDSSNQPQHF.